This T cell receptor (beta chain) was found in a study of tumor-infiltrating lymphocytes in localized non-small cell lung cancer. Findings of the study overall: TCRbeta sequencing showed higher T cell infiltration in tumors than uninvolved lung. IM1 and IM2 tumors showed no difference in T-cell fraction.

V lost 6 bases and J 7 bases, leaving 12 bases between the germline ends. Germline V gives CDR1 DFQATT, CDR2 SNEGSKA (reference sequence). The CDR3 is 11 residues long. Profiled with immunoSEQ multiplex PCR; TCRdb holds only in-frame clones, not every one. In the table there are around 7,000 clones, around three fifths of which are singletons. To note about this clone: The antigen remains unidentified.

The specimen sequenced was uninvolved lung tissue not adjacent to the tumor. V and J are TRBV20-1 and TRBJ1-2; D unclear. This clonotype was sampled from a human donor with non-small cell lung cancer. The CDR3 region is CSARTDRGYTF. In DNA, the CDR3 is TGCAGTGCCCGGACGGACCGTGGCTACACCTTC.